The present entry profiles one T cell receptor (beta chain) with its context. What it recognizes is unknown. Being one base from a much bigger clone, this may be a read error. This specimen belongs to a study of post-analysis software for immune sequencing data. Unique molecular identifiers tagged the TCR beta cDNA libraries. MiXCR was run by TCRdb on the PCR reads, yielding one entry per CDR3 protein. The sample has over 150,000 distinct CDR3 sequences, 30% seen once. Findings and limits, study-wide: F measure showed strong co-clustering of same-batch samples. TRBV5-6, TRBV5-1 and TRBV20-1 were among several TRBV segments more frequent in patients than controls. Controls significantly exceeded multiple sclerosis patients in normalized Chao1 diversity.

The CDR3 runs to 14 residues. V lost 6 bases, J lost 3 bases, and 4 bases stayed unmatched. Germline CDR1 ENHRY, CDR2 SYGVKD. This clonotype originated in a girl aged 5 to 17 with multiple sclerosis. Sequenced sample: blood. The chain uses TRBV10-3 and TRBJ2-3; TRBD2 matches 9 bases. The CDR3 region has the DNA TGTGCCATCAGGGATGCGGGAGGGACAGATACGCAGTATTTT. Translated: CAIRDAGGTDTQYF.